The present T cell receptor beta chain was sequenced within a study of identical twins listed by TCRdb under 2016. In terms of the full investigation: To test whether fetal clonotypes persist, this study deep-sequenced TCR alpha and beta repertoires from monozygotic twins, from unrelated adults of various ages, and from cord blood. To rule out contamination, the twin experiments were replicated at different times with different library preparation protocols.

As to this clonotype: Its antigen has not been determined. This may be a read error, as it is one base from a much larger clone.

On the study overall, not on this receptor specifically: Zero-insertion analyses could be partly confounded by invariant T cells such as MAIT and iNKT, although diverse VJ usage argued against such confounding for most clonotypes. The excess sharing between twins in beta out-of-frame sequences was weaker because fewer shared sequences reduced the signal-to-noise ratio. Because the same donors could not be followed over many years, the conclusions depended on cross-sectional statistical analysis. Compared with coincidental sharing between unrelated individuals, out-of-frame TCR alpha sequences shared between twins showed an excess of sequences with low generation probability. In monozygotic twins, out-of-frame TCR alpha sharing was systematically underestimated by recombination models, although the models agreed with sharing between unrelated individuals. Fewer insertions were carried by abundant cord blood beta clonotypes, a similar but weaker trend appeared in young adult naive repertoires, and no such trend appeared in memory repertoires.

The CDR3 numbers 16 residues from cysteine through phenylalanine. The retained sequence is limited to the CDR3, 48 bases, with the frame set at the first base. V trim: 8 bases; J trim: 11 bases; unmatched bases: 20. The germline V gene supplies CDR1 MNHNS and CDR2 SASEGT. To prepare the library, 5' RACE was applied. The sequencer was an Illumina HiSeq 2000. A universal primer binding site was added through template switching, and the final cDNA carried a unique molecular identifier so that TCR cDNA molecules could be counted accurately. First-strand cDNA for TCR alpha and beta chains was synthesized from specific primers in the conserved constant-segment region. To control for contamination, every cDNA library was double barcoded, receiving both a SMART-Mk sample barcode and Illumina barcodes. TruSeq adapter sequences, together with Illumina sample barcodes, were added in two successive PCR steps. The Illumina HiSeq platform was used with custom primers to sequence TCR alpha and beta cDNA libraries. The original pipeline was this. MiGEC was used to process raw reads and extract unique molecular identifiers, and MiXCR was used to find CDR3 positions. For each individual, recombination models were inferred using an EM algorithm with the repgenHMM and IGoR tools. Shared clonotype analysis was performed with the tcR package in R, normalizing sharing by the product of cloneset sizes. Out-of-frame nonproductive sequences were analyzed to study raw recombination free of thymic and clonal selection effects. TCRdb took the public reads, trimmed them with fastp at Q25, ran MiXCR for clone calling and kept in-frame beta chains. All rows with the same CDR3 protein become a single entry with the most common DNA and genes. The V and J calls follow TCRdb's processing rather than the paper's. The sample contains about 1.7 million distinct CDR3 sequences, 32% of them found a single time. Of the sample, about 0.3% falls within the top ten clones.

Only healthy Caucasian donors were included. The source is a newborn girl in good health. The sample taken for sequencing was cord blood. In this chain, TRBV6-1 is recombined with TRBJ2-5, with TRBD1 identical over 10 junction bases. The CDR3 loop reads CASGDRGNLRANEQYF. The DNA sequence is TGTGCCAGCGGGGACAGGGGAAACTTAAGAGCCAATGAGCAGTACTTC.